This T cell receptor beta chain comes out of a study of T cell responses to AZD1222 COVID-19 vaccine. Study-level results: Donors in the cohort were predominantly white British and more often female, and clonal diversity was possibly underestimated. Spike was spanned by vaccine-associated CD4 TCRs, which were dominant at 160-218 and 743-854.

Remarks on this clone: The antigen remains unidentified.

Generated by immunoSEQ multiplex PCR, the TCRdb table keeps only in-frame clones and is missing some. Of 130,000 or so clones in the sample, roughly 89% are singletons; the top ten hold about 6%. This CDR3 has 15 residues. Germline CDR1 reads SGHVS; CDR2 reads FQNEAQ. With 1 base removed from V and 4 bases from J, the gap between germline ends came to 11 bases. The chain links TRBV7-8 to TRBJ2-1; the D gene could be TRBD1 or TRBD2 (5 bases each). The sequenced sample was peripheral blood, obtained on day 0 of AZD1222 vaccination. The source is an adult in good health. CDR3 coding DNA: TGTGCCAGCAGCTTAGGTCGGGGCCGATACAATGAGCAGTTCTTC. Its protein is CASSLGRGRYNEQFF.